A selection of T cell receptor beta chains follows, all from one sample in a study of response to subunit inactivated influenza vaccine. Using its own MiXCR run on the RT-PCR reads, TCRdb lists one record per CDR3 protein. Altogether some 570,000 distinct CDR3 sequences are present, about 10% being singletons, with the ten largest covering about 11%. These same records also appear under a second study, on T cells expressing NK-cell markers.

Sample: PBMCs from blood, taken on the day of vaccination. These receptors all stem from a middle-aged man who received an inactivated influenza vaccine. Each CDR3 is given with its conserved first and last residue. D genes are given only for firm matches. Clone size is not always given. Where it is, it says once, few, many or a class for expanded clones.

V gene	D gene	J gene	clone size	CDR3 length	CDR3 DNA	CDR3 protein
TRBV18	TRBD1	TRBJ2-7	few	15	TGTGCCAGCTCACCACCGCAGGGGGCTGATAGCGAGCAGTACTTC	CASSPPQGADSEQYF
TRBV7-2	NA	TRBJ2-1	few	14	TGTGCCAGCAGCCGGGACATCTCCTACAATGAGCAGTTCTTC	CASSRDISYNEQFF
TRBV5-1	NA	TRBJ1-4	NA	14	TGCGCCAGCAACCGGGGGGAAGCTAATGAAAAACTGTTTTTT	CASNRGEANEKLFF
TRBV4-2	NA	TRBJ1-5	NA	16	TGTGCCAGCAGCCAAGATTGGGGTCGGAGAAATCAGCCCCAGCATTTT	CASSQDWGRRNQPQHF
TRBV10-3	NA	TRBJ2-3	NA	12	TGTGCCATCAGTGTGGACCCTGATACGCAGTATTTT	CAISVDPDTQYF
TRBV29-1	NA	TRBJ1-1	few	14	TGCAGCGCTTCCCTACTGGCCGAGAACACTGAAGCTTTCTTT	CSASLLAENTEAFF
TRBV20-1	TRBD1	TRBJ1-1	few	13	TGCAGTGCTGCCAGGGGGCTCGACACTGAAGCTTTCTTT	CSAARGLDTEAFF
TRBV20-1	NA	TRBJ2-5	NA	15	TGCAGTGCTAGAGATATCGGGACTTCCCAAGAGACCCAGTACTTC	CSARDIGTSQETQYF
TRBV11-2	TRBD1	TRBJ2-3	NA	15	TGTGCCAGCAGCTTCGCGACAGGGTGGATGGATACGCAGTATTTT	CASSFATGWMDTQYF
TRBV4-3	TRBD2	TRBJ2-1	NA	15	TGCGCCAGCAGCCAAGATAGCGGGAGGGGTAATGAGCAGTTCTTC	CASSQDSGRGNEQFF
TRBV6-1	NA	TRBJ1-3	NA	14	TGTGCCACCAAACCGGTAGCCTCTGGAAACACCATATATTTT	CATKPVASGNTIYF
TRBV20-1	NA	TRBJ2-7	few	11	TGCAGTGCTTCTTTAGGGCGGGAGCAGTACTTC	CSASLGREQYF
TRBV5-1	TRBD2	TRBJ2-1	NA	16	TGCGCCAGCAGCCCAGGACTAGCGGGGGGGCCAGGTGAGCAGTTCTTC	CASSPGLAGGPGEQFF
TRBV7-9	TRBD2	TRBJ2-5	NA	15	TGTGCCAGCAGCTTCTCCCTAGCGGGGCCAGAGACCCAGTACTTC	CASSFSLAGPETQYF
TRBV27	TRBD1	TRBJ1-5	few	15	TGTGCCAGCAGGGGAACAGGGGGGTACAATCAGCCCCAGCATTTT	CASRGTGGYNQPQHF
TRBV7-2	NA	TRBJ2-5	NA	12	TGTGCCAGCAGCAAATATGGTGAGACCCAGTACTTC	CASSKYGETQYF
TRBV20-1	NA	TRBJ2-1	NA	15	TGCAGTGCTGAAAAGACTCCCATTTCTTACAATGAGCAGTTCTTC	CSAEKTPISYNEQFF
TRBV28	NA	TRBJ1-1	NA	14	TGTGCCAGCAGTTCCCCGGGGTGGAACACTGAAGCTTTCTTT	CASSSPGWNTEAFF
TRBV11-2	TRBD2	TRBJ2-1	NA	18	TGTGCCAGCAGCGTAGGGACTAGCGGGGGAATAGAGACCACCGAGCAGTTCTTC	CASSVGTSGGIETTEQFF
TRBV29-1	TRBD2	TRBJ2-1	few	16	TGCAGCGTTGAAGGGACACAGCGGGACTCCTACAATGAGCAGTTCTTC	CSVEGTQRDSYNEQFF
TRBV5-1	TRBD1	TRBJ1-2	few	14	TGCGCCAGCAGCCGAAATAGGGACAGCTATGGCTACACCTTC	CASSRNRDSYGYTF
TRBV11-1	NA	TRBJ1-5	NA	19	TGTGCCAGCAGCTTAGCTCTGAACACGAGGGGGGATAGCAATCAGCCCCAGCATTTT	CASSLALNTRGDSNQPQHF
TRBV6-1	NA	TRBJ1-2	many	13	TGTGCCAGCGCCCCCCGGGATGACTATGGCTACACCTTC	CASAPRDDYGYTF
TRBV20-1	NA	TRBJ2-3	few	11	TGCAGTGCATCTAGAAGGGATACGCAGTATTTT	CSASRRDTQYF
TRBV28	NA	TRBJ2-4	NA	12	TGTGCCTCCCTGGGTCTCAAAAACATTCAGTACTTC	CASLGLKNIQYF
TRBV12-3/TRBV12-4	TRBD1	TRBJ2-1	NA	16	TGTGCCAGCAGTCCTGGACCGGGACAGTTCGTGGGTGAGCAGTTCTTC	CASSPGPGQFVGEQFF
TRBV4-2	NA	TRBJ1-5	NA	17	TGTGCCAGCAGCCAACTTTCCCGGGGGGGGCTCGGGCAGCCCCAGCATTTT	CASSQLSRGGLGQPQHF
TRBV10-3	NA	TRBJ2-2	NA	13	TGTGCCATCAGGCCTGCTACGGCCGGGGAGCTGTTTTTT	CAIRPATAGELFF
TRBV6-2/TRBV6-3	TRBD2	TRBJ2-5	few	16	TGTGCCAGCAGCCTCGAGGGACTACCGTCGGGACAGACCCAGTACTTC	CASSLEGLPSGQTQYF
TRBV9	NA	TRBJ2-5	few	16	TGTGCCAGCAGCTATCGACAAGTGGCAGAGGACGGGACCCAGTACTTC	CASSYRQVAEDGTQYF
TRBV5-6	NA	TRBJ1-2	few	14	TGTGCCAGCAGCCGTCCGCAAAATAACTATGGCTACACCTTC	CASSRPQNNYGYTF
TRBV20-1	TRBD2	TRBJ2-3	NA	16	TGCAGTGCTACGGGGCGACTAGCGGGAGCCCCAGATACGCAGTATTTT	CSATGRLAGAPDTQYF
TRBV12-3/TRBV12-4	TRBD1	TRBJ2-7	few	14	TGTGCCAGCAATCCGGGACAGGGCCCCTACGAGCAGTACTTC	CASNPGQGPYEQYF
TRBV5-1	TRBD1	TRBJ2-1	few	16	TGCGCCAGCAGCGAGCGGCCGGGACAGGGCGTCAATGAGCAGTTCTTC	CASSERPGQGVNEQFF
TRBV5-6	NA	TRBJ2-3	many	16	TGTGCCAGCAGCTTGCGGACCTTCAACCGGGCAGATACGCAGTATTTT	CASSLRTFNRADTQYF
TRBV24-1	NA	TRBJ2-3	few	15	TGTGCCACCAGTGACCCAGGGGGGGGTCCAGATACGCAGTATTTT	CATSDPGGGPDTQYF
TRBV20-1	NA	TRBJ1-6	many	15	TGCAGTGCTAGAGATGGGGCACAATATAATTCACCCCTCCACTTT	CSARDGAQYNSPLHF
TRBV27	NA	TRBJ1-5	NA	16	TGTGCCAGCAGTTTATCCAGAGGGCTTGTAAGTCAGCCCCAGCATTTT	CASSLSRGLVSQPQHF
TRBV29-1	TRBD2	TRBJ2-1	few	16	TGCAGCGTTGAAGGAGTCCGCGGGAGCCCCTACAATGAGCAGTTCTTC	CSVEGVRGSPYNEQFF
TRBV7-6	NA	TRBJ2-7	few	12	TGTGCCAGCAGTAATACGGGTAACGAGCAGTACTTC	CASSNTGNEQYF
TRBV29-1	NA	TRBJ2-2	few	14	TGCAGCGTCTCTCGCGGGACGAACACCGGGGAGCTGTTTTTT	CSVSRGTNTGELFF
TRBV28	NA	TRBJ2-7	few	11	TGTGCCAGCAGATCCTTGGGGGAGCAGTACTTC	CASRSLGEQYF
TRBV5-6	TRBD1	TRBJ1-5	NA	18	TGTGCCAGCAGCAGCCAGCTTGGGACAGGGGATAGCAATCAGCCCCAGCATTTT	CASSSQLGTGDSNQPQHF